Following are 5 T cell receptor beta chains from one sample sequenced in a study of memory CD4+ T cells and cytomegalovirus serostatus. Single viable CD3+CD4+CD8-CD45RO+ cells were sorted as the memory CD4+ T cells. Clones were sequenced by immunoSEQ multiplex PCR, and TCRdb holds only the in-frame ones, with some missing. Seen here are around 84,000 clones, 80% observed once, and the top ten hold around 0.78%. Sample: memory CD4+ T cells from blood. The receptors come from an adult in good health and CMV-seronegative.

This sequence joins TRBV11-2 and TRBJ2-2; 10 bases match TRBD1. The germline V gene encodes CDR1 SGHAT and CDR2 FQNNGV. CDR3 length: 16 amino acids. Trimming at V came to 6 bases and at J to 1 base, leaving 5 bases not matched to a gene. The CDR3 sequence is CASRDRDRGNTGELFF. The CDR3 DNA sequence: TGTGCCAGCAGAGATCGGGACAGGGGGAACACCGGGGAGCTGTTTTTT.

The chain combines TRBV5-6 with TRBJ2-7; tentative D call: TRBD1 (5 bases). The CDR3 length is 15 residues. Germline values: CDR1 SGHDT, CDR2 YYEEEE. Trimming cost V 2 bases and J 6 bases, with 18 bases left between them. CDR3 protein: CASSFLQTGVSEQYF. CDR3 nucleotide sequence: TGTGCCAGCAGCTTCCTCCAAACAGGTGTCAGCGAGCAGTACTTC. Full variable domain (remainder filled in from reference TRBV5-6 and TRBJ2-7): DAGVTQSPTHLIKTRGQQVTLRCSPKSGHDTVSWYQQALGQGPQFIFQYYEEEERQRGNFPDRFSGHQFPNYSSELNVNALLLGDSALYLCASSFLQTGVSEQYFGPGTRLTVT.

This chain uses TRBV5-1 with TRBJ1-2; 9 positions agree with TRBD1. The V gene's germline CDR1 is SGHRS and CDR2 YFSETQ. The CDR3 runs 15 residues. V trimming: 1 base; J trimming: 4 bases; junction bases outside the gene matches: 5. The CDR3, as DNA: TGCGCCAGCAGCTTGCTACAGGGGGCTAGCTATGGCTACACCTTC. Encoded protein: CASSLLQGASYGYTF.

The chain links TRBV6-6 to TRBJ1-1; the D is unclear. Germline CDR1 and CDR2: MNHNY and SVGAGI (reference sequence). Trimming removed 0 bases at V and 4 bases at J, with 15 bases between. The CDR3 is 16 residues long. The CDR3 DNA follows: TGTGCCAGCAGTTACTCCCGCGCCGACCGGCGCACTGAAGCTTTCTTT. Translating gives CASSYSRADRRTEAFF.

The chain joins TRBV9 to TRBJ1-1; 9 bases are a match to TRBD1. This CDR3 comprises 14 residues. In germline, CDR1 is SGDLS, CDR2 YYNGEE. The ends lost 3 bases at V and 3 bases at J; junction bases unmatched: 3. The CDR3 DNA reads TGTGCCAGCAGCGCCCGGGACAGGGACACTGAAGCTTTCTTT. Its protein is CASSARDRDTEAFF.